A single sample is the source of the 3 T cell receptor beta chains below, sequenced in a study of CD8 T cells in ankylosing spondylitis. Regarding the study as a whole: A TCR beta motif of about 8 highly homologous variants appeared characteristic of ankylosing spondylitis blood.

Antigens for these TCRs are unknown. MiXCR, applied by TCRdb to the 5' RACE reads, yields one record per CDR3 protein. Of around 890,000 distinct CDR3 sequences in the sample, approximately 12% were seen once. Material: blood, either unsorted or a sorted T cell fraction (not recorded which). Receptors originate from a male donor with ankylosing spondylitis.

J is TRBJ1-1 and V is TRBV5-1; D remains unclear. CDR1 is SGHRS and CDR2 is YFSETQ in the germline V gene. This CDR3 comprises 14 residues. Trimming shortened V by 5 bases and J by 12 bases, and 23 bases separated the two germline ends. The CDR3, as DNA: TGCGCCAGCAGGCCGGACGGGGATCCAGCAAAGACTTTCTTT. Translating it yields CASRPDGDPAKTFF.

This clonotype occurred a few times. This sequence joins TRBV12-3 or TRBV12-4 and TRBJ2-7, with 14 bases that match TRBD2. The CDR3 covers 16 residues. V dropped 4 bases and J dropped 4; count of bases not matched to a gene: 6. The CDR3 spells CASSSRTSGGSYEQYF. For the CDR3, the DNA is TGTGCCAGCAGTTCCCGGACTAGCGGGGGGTCTTACGAGCAGTACTTC.

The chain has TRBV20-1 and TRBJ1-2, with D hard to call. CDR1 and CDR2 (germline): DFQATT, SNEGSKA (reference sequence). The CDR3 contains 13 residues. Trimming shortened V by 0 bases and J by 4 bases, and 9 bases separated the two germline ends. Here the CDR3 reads CSAREPQTYGYTF. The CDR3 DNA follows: TGCAGTGCTAGAGAGCCCCAAACCTATGGCTACACCTTC.